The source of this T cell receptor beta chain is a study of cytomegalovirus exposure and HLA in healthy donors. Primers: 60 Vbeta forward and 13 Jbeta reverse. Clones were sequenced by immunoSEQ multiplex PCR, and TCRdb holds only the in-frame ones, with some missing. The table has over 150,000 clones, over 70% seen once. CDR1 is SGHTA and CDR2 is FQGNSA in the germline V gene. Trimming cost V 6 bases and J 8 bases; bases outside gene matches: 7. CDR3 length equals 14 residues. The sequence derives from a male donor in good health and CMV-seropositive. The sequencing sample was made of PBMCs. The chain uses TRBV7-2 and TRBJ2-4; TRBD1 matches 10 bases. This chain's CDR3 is CASSSGQGNDIQYF. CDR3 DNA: TGTGCCAGCAGTTCGGGACAGGGGAATGACATTCAGTACTTC.